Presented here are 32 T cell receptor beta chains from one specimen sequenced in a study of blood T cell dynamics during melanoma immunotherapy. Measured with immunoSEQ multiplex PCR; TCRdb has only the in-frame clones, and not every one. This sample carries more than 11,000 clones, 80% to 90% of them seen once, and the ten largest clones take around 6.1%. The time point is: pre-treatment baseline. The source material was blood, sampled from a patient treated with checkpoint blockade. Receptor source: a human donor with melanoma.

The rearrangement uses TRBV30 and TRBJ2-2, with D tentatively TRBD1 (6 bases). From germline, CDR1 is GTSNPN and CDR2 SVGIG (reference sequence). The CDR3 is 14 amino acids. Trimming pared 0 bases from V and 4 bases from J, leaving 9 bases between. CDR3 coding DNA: TGTGCCTGGAGTGTACAGGGTGGCACCGGGGAGCTGTTTTTT. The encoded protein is CAWSVQGGTGELFF.

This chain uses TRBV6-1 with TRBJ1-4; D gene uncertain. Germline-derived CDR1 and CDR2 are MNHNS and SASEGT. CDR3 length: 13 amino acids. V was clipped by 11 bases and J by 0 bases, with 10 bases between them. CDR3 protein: CAHGGATNEKLFF. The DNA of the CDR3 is TGTGCCCACGGCGGGGCAACTAATGAAAAACTGTTTTTT.

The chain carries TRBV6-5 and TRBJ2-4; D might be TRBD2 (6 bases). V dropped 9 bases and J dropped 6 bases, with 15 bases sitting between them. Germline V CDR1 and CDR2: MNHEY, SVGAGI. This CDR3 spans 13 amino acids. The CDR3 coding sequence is TGTGCCAGTGCCCGGGTGGGGGGAAACATTCAGTACTTC. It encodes CASARVGGNIQYF.

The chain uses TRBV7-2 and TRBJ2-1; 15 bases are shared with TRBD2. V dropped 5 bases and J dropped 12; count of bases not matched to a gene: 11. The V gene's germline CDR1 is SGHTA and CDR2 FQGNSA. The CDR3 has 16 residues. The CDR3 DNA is TGTGCCAGCAGCCCCCGGACTAGCGGGGGGGCCGGTAGGCAGTTCTTC. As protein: CASSPRTSGGAGRQFF.

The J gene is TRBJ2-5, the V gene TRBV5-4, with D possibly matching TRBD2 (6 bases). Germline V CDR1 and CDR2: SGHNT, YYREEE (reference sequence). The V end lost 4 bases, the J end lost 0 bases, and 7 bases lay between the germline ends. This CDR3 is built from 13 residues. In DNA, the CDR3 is TGTGCCAGCAGCGGGGAGGACCAAGAGACCCAGTACTTC. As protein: CASSGEDQETQYF.

The DNA for the CDR3 is TGCGCCAGCAGCCAAACGGGTCGGCAAGAGACCCAGTACTTC. It translates to CASSQTGRQETQYF. This chain joins TRBV4-3 and TRBJ2-5; the D is unclear. V dropped 2 bases and J dropped 2 bases, with 9 bases sitting between them. The CDR3 covers 14 residues. Germline V lookup: CDR1 LGHNA, CDR2 YSLEER.

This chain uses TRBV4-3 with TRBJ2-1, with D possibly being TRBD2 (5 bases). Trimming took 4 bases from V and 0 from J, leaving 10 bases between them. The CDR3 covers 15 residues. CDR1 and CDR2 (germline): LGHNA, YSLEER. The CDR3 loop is CASSPLVSSYNEQFF. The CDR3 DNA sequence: TGCGCCAGCAGCCCACTAGTGAGCTCCTACAATGAGCAGTTCTTC.

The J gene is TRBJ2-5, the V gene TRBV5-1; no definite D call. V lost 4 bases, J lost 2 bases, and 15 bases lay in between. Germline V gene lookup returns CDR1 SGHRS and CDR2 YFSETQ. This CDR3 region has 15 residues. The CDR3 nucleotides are TGCGCCAGCAGCCTTTGGGGTCAGACTCAAGAGACCCAGTACTTC. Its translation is CASSLWGQTQETQYF.

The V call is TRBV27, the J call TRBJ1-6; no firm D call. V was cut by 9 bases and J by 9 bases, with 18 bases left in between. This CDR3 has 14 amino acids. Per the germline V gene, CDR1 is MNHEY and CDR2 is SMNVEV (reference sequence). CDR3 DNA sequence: TGTGCCAGAACCATGGGAGTTCGAGGTTCACCCCTCCACTTT. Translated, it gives CARTMGVRGSPLHF.

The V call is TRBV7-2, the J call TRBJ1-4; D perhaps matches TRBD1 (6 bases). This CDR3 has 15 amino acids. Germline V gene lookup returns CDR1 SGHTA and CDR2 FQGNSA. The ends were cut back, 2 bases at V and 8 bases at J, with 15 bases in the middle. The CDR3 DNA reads TGTGCCAGCAGCTTACCCCAGGGGAGCGCGGAAAAACTGTTTTTT. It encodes CASSLPQGSAEKLFF. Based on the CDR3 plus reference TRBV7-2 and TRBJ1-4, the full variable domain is GAGVSQSPSNKVTEKGKDVELRCDPISGHTALYWYRQSLGQGLEFLIYFQGNSAPDKSGLPSDRFSAERTGGSVSTLTIQRTQQEDSAVYLCASSLPQGSAEKLFFGSGTQLSVL.

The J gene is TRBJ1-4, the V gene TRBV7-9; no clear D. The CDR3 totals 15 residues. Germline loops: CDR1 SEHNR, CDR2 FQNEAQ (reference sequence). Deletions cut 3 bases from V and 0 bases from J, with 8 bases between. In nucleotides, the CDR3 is TGTGCCAGCAGCTTCCCTGTCACAACTAATGAAAAACTGTTTTTT. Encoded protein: CASSFPVTTNEKLFF.

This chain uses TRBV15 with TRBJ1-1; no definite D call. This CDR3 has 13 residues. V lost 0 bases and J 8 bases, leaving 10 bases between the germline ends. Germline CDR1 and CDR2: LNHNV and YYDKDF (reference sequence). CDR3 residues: CATSRDRTREAFF. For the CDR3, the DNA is TGTGCCACCAGCAGAGATCGCACAAGAGAAGCTTTCTTT.

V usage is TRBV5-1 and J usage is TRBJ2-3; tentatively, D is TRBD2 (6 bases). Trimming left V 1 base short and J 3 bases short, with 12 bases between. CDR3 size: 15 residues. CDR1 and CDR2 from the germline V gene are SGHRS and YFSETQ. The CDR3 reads CASSLMGRGTDTQYF. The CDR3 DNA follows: TGCGCCAGCAGCTTGATGGGGCGGGGTACAGATACGCAGTATTTT.

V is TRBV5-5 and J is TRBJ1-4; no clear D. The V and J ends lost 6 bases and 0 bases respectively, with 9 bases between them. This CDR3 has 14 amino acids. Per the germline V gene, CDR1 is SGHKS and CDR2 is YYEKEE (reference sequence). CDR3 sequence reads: CASTEVATNEKLFF. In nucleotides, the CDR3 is TGTGCCAGCACGGAGGTTGCAACTAATGAAAAACTGTTTTTT.

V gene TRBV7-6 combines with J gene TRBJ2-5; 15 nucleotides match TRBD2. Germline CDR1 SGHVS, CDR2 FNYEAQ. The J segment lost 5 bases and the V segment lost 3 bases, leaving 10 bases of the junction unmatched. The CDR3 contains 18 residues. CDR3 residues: CASSFGLAGGLSGETQYF. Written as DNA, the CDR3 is TGTGCCAGCAGCTTCGGACTAGCGGGGGGGCTGTCAGGGGAGACCCAGTACTTC.

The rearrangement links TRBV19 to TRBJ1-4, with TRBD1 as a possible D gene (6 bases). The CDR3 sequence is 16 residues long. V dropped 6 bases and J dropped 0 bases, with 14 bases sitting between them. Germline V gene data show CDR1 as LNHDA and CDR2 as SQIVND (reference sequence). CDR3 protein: CASSDPRGATNEKLFF. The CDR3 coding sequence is TGTGCCAGTAGCGACCCCAGGGGAGCAACTAATGAAAAACTGTTTTTT.

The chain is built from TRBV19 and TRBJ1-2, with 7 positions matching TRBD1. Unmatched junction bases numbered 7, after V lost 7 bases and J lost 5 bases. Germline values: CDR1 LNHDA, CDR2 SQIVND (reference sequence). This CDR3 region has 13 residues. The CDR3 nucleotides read TGTGCCAGTACCCGGGACAGCACTTATGGCTACACCTTC. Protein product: CASTRDSTYGYTF.

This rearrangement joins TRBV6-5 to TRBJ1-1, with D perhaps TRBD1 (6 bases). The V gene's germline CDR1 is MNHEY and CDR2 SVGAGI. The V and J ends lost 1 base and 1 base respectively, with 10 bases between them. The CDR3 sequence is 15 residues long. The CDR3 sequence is CASSYLRTENTEAFF. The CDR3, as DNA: TGTGCCAGCAGTTACTTAAGGACAGAGAACACTGAAGCTTTCTTT.

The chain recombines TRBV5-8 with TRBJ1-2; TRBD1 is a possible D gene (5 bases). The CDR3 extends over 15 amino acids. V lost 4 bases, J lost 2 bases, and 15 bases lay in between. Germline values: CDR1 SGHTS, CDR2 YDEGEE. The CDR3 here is CASSRRGEDNYGYTF. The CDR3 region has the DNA TGTGCCAGCAGCCGAAGAGGGGAGGACAACTATGGCTACACCTTC.

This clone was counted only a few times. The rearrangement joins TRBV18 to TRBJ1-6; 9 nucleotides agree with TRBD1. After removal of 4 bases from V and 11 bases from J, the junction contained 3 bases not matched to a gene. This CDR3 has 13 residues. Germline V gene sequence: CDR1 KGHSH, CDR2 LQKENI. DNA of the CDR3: TGTGCCAGCTCACTCGACAGGGGGGCACCCCTCCACTTT. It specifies CASSLDRGAPLHF.

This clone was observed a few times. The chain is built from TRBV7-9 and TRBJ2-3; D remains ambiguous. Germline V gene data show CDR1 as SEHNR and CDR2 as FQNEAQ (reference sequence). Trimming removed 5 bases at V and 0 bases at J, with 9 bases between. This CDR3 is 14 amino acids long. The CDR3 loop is CASSPQSSTDTQYF. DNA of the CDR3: TGTGCCAGCAGCCCCCAATCAAGCACAGATACGCAGTATTTT.

In DNA, the CDR3 is TGCGCCAGCAGCCAAGATAGGGGGCGGGGGGGGCGTACAGATACGCAGTATTTT. Translating gives CASSQDRGRGGRTDTQYF. The V call is TRBV4-3, the J call TRBJ2-3; TRBD2 matches at 9 bases. The CDR3 is made up of 18 amino acids. Trimming cost V 0 bases and J 3 bases; bases outside gene matches: 10. The germline gives CDR1 LGHNA, CDR2 YSLEER.

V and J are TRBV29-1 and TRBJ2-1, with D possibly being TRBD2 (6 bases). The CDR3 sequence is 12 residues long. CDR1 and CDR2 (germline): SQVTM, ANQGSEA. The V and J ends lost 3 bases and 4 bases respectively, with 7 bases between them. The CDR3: CSVEEGYNEQFF. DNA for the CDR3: TGCAGCGTTGAGGAGGGATACAATGAGCAGTTCTTC.

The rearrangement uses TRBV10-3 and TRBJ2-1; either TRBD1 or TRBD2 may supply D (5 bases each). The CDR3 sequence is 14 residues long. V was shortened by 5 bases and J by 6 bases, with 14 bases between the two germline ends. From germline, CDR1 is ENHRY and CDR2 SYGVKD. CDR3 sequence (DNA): TGTGCCATCAGTCCGGGACCGGAATCCAATGAGCAGTTCTTC. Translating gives CAISPGPESNEQFF.

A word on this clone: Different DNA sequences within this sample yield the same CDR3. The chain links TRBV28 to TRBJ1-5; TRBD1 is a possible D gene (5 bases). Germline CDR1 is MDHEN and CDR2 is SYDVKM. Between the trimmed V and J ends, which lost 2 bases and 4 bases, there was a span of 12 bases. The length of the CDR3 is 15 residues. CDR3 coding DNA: TGTGCCAGCAGTTTAGGGGACGGGGGTAATCAGCCCCAGCATTTT. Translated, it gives CASSLGDGGNQPQHF.

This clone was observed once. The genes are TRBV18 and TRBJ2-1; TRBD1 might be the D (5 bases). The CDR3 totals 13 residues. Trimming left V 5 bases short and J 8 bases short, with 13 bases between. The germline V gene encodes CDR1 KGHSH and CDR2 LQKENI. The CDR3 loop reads CASSSTESYEQFF. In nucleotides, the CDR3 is TGTGCCAGCTCATCGACAGAGAGTTATGAGCAGTTCTTC.

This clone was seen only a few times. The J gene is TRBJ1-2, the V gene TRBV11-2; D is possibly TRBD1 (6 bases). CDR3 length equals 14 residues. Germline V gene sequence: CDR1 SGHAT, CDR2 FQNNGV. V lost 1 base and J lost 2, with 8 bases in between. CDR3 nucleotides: TGTGCCAGCAGCTTAGCGGACAGCAACTATGGCTACACCTTC. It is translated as CASSLADSNYGYTF.

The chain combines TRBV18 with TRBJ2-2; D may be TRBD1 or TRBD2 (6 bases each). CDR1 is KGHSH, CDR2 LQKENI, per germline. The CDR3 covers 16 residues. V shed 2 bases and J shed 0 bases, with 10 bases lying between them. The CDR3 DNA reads TGTGCCAGCTCACCAGCGGGACATACGAACACCGGGGAGCTGTTTTTT. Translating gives CASSPAGHTNTGELFF.

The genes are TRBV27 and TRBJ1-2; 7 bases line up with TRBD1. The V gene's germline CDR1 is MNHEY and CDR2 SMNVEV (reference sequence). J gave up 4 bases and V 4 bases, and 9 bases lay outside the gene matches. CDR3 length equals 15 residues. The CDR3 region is CASSWGQFSPYGYTF. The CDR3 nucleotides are TGTGCCAGCAGTTGGGGACAGTTTTCTCCCTATGGCTACACCTTC.

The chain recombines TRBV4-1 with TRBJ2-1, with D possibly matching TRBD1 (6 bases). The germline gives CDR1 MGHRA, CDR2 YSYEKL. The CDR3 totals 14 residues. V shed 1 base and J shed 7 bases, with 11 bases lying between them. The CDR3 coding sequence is TGCGCCAGCAGCCAAGGGGACACCGGGAATGAGCAGTTCTTC. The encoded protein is CASSQGDTGNEQFF.

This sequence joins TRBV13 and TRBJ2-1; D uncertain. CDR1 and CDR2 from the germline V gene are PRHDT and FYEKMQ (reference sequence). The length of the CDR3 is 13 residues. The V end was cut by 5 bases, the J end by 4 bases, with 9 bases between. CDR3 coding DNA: TGTGCCAGCAGCCACGGACGTTACAATGAGCAGTTCTTC. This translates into CASSHGRYNEQFF.

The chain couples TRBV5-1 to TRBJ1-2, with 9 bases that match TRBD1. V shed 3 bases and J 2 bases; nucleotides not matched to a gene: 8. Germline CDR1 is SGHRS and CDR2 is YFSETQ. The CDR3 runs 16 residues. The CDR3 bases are TGCGCCAGCAGCTCCGGACAGGGGACAGACAACTATGGCTACACCTTC. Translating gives CASSSGQGTDNYGYTF.